Each of the 17 T cell receptor beta chains below was sequenced from the same sample in a study of control samples from healthy donors and cancer patients. Clones were read by immunoSEQ multiplex PCR, and TCRdb kept only the in-frame ones, dropping some. The table has 65,000 to 80,000 clones, 89% seen once. Specimen: PBMCs. The source of these receptors is a woman aged 50 to 65 with colorectal cancer.

The CDR3 is CASSSGLAGSMFF. The DNA for the CDR3 is TGTGCCAGCAGCTCCGGACTAGCGGGGTCAATGTTCTTC. This chain uses TRBV7-3 with TRBJ2-1; 12 bases map to TRBD2. V lost 4 bases to trimming and J lost 15 bases; unmatched junction nucleotides: 7. Germline values: CDR1 SGHTA, CDR2 FQGTGA. There are 13 residues in the CDR3.

The chain has TRBV7-9 and TRBJ1-4, with D perhaps TRBD1 (6 bases). Trimming removed 3 bases at V and 0 bases at J, with 11 bases between. CDR3 length equals 16 residues. Germline assignment: CDR1 SEHNR and CDR2 FQNEAQ (reference sequence). The CDR3 loop is CASSFWDTSTNEKLFF. The CDR3 DNA reads as TGTGCCAGCAGCTTCTGGGACACATCAACTAATGAAAAACTGTTTTTT.

J is TRBJ1-1 and V is TRBV6-4, with D hard to call. V was cut by 5 bases and J by 5 bases, with 12 bases left in between. Germline V gene data show CDR1 as MRHNA and CDR2 as SNTAGT. This CDR3 comprises 13 residues. DNA for the CDR3: TGTGCCAGCAGTCAAACACGAGTTACTGAAGCTTTCTTT. Amino acids: CASSQTRVTEAFF.

CDR3 region: CASSLEYRETQYF. The CDR3 nucleotides read TGTGCCAGCAGCTTAGAGTATAGGGAGACCCAGTACTTC. The V call is TRBV7-2, the J call TRBJ2-5; D uncertain. V dropped 1 base and J dropped 5 bases, with 8 bases sitting between them. There are 13 residues in the CDR3. Per germline, CDR1 SGHTA and CDR2 FQGNSA.

V is TRBV6-5 and J is TRBJ1-2; 7 bases are shared with TRBD1. The CDR3 length is 14 residues. Germline V CDR1 and CDR2: MNHEY, SVGAGI. V shed 8 bases, J shed 5 bases, and the junction held 11 bases outside the gene matches. The CDR3 reads CASSQNRGGYGYTF. The CDR3 DNA follows: TGTGCCAGCTCCCAAAACAGGGGTGGATATGGCTACACCTTC.

The chain couples TRBV29-1 to TRBJ2-3; TRBD2 is a possible D gene (5 bases). Trimming shortened V by 6 bases and J by 1 base, and 14 bases separated the two germline ends. This CDR3 spans 14 amino acids. The germline V gene has CDR1 SQVTM and CDR2 ANQGSEA. The chain's CDR3 is CSVQDSLGTDTQYF. CDR3 nucleotide sequence: TGCAGCGTGCAGGATTCACTAGGCACAGATACGCAGTATTTT.

This clone was picked up one time. The chain is built from TRBV24-1 and TRBJ2-5; 12 nucleotides agree with TRBD2. V lost 7 bases to trimming and J lost 1 base; unmatched junction nucleotides: 9. Looked up from germline, CDR1 is KGHDR and CDR2 is SFDVKD. The CDR3 sequence is 17 residues long. The CDR3 loop reads CATSTFPLAGGQETQYF. CDR3 nucleotides: TGTGCCACCAGCACGTTCCCACTAGCGGGGGGCCAAGAGACCCAGTACTTC.

CDR3 protein: CASGDYSNQPQHF. The CDR3 coding sequence is TGTGCCAGCGGTGATTATAGCAATCAGCCCCAGCATTTT. J is TRBJ1-5 and V is TRBV9; D not certain. Per the germline V gene, CDR1 is SGDLS and CDR2 is YYNGEE. This CDR3 contains 13 residues. V was shortened by 7 bases and J by 0 bases, with 8 bases between the two germline ends.

The rearrangement joins TRBV10-3 to TRBJ2-1; TRBD2 agrees at 10 bases. Germline V lookup: CDR1 ENHRY, CDR2 SYGVKD. The V and J ends lost 0 bases and 0 bases, in that order; junction bases with no gene match: 8. The CDR3 spans 19 residues. The CDR3 region is CAISESLAGGPSSYNEQFF. DNA of the CDR3: TGTGCCATCAGTGAGTCGTTAGCGGGGGGCCCCAGCTCCTACAATGAGCAGTTCTTC.

This clone was seen a handful of times. The chain recombines TRBV3-1 (or the pseudogene TRBV3-2) with TRBJ2-3, with TRBD2 identical over 8 bases. The ends lost 7 bases at V and 3 bases at J; junction bases unmatched: 3. This CDR3 region has 13 residues. Germline values: CDR1 LGHDT, CDR2 YNNKEL (reference sequence). CDR3 in DNA: TGTGCCAGCAAGGCTAGCGGGACAGATACGCAGTATTTT. It yields the protein CASKASGTDTQYF.

In this sample, this clone turned up once. The rearrangement joins TRBV14 to TRBJ2-2; 12 bases map to TRBD2. The CDR3 is 18 residues long. Trimming took 2 bases from V and 0 from J; bases not matched to a gene: 4. Germline CDR1 is SGHDN and CDR2 is FVKESK. CDR3 DNA sequence: TGTGCCAGCAGCCAAACACTAGCGGGGGGCCCGAACACCGGGGAGCTGTTTTTT. This gives the protein CASSQTLAGGPNTGELFF.

DNA of the CDR3: TGTGCCAGCAGTGATTGGGGTCTCGAGCAGTACGTC. Translation: CASSDWGLEQYV. The chain couples TRBV6-1 to TRBJ2-7, with D unresolved. CDR1 is MNHNS, CDR2 SASEGT, per germline. This CDR3 comprises 12 residues. The germline V and J ends were trimmed by 3 bases and 6 bases, with 9 bases remaining between them.

The genes are TRBV19 and TRBJ1-1; the D is unclear. V was cut by 5 bases and J by 6 bases, with 13 bases left in between. Germline V lookup: CDR1 LNHDA, CDR2 SQIVND (reference sequence). This CDR3 has 13 amino acids. The CDR3 loop is CASSQTPKSEAFF. CDR3 nucleotide sequence: TGTGCCAGTAGTCAAACTCCGAAGTCTGAAGCTTTCTTT.

V and J are TRBV10-3 and TRBJ1-2; 10 bases are a match to TRBD1. CDR3 size: 13 residues. With 5 bases clipped from V and 6 bases from J, the junction kept 3 bases outside the gene matches. Germline V gives CDR1 ENHRY, CDR2 SYGVKD. CDR3 residues: CAISYGTGDGYTF. CDR3 nucleotides: TGTGCCATCAGTTATGGGACAGGGGATGGCTACACCTTC.

The chain recombines TRBV3-1 (or the pseudogene TRBV3-2) with TRBJ1-2; D is uncertain. Trimming cost V 1 base and J 7 bases, with 4 bases left between them. Germline CDR1 and CDR2: LGHDT and YNNKEL (reference sequence). The CDR3 has 11 amino acids. CDR3 bases: TGTGCCAGCAGCCAAGCCGGTGGCTACACCTTC. Protein product: CASSQAGGYTF.

The genes are TRBV24-1 and TRBJ1-2, with D possibly TRBD1 on 6 matching bases. Trimming cost V 0 bases and J 3 bases, with 7 bases left between them. Germline CDR1 is KGHDR and CDR2 is SFDVKD. The CDR3 loop spans 14 amino acids. The CDR3 loop reads CATSDLGGYYGYTF. CDR3 nucleotides: TGTGCCACCAGTGATTTGGGGGGCTACTATGGCTACACCTTC.

This clone showed up just once. J is TRBJ2-7 and V is TRBV18; 15 nucleotides match TRBD2. CDR3 length equals 19 residues. With 4 bases clipped from V and 3 bases from J, the junction kept 13 bases outside the gene matches. The germline V gene encodes CDR1 KGHSH and CDR2 LQKENI. CDR3 in amino acids: CASSLHFGTSGGQSYEQYV. For the CDR3, the DNA is TGTGCCAGCTCACTCCACTTCGGGACTAGCGGGGGGCAGAGCTACGAGCAGTACGTC.